The T cell receptor (beta chain) under discussion was sequenced for a study of blood T cell repertoires in COVID-19. TCRdb keeps only in-frame clones here, not all; method: immunoSEQ multiplex PCR. Of under 250,000 clones listed, 81% were seen once; the top ten hold just under 9%. Recruitment covered fewer than 25 US areas and drew participants whose ages spanned about 18 to 95 years. The V segment lost 4 bases and the J segment 6 bases; nucleotides outside the gene matches: 3. CDR1 is KGHSH and CDR2 is LQKENI in the germline V gene. This CDR3 is built from 13 residues. Material for sequencing was PBMCs or T cells enriched from blood (not recorded which). The chain links TRBV18 to TRBJ1-1; 9 positions match TRBD1. The TCR was taken from a woman between 45 and 65 years old with acute COVID-19. The CDR3 reads CASSRQGGPEAFF. CDR3 DNA: TGTGCCAGCTCACGACAGGGGGGACCTGAAGCTTTCTTT.